This TCR beta chain is from a study of cytomegalovirus exposure and HLA in healthy donors. V gave up 7 bases and J gave up 4 bases; unmatched junction bases: 6. The germline gives CDR1 MNHNY, CDR2 SVGAGI (reference sequence). This CDR3 spans 14 amino acids. As regards this clone: What it recognizes is unknown.

Notes on the study in general: It was confirmed in vitro that three of the CMV-associated chains were specific for CMV antigens. Using the classifier, cytomegalovirus status was reportedly diagnosed with high specificity and sensitivity. Later analysis showed TCR association rates varying by HLA locus, highest for DRB1 and lowest for HLA-C.

PCR was performed using 60 Vbeta and 13 Jbeta primers. The authors' processing: Approximately 83 million unique TCR beta chains, 9 million to 12 million shared, were counted in a later analysis. Profiling relied on immunoSEQ multiplex PCR, and the TCRdb table lists in-frame clones only, not all of them. The DNA was the basis for D and trimming; V, J and clone size are from that table. Of around 96,000 clones listed, roughly 80% are singletons. Specimen: PBMCs. This receptor was obtained from a young man in good health and CMV-seropositive. The V and J genes are TRBV6-6 and TRBJ2-1, with TRBD2 matching 8 bases. CDR3 amino acids: CASTTGGGYNEQFF. The DNA of the CDR3 is TGTGCCAGCACCACGGGGGGGGGATACAATGAGCAGTTCTTC.